The sequence of this T cell receptor (beta chain) was determined in a study of blood T cell repertoires in COVID-19. The assay was immunoSEQ multiplex PCR, and TCRdb's table has in-frame clones only and misses some. The sample lists around 250,000 clones, 70% to 90% seen once, with 1.9% in the top ten. V was pared by 9 bases and J by 1 base, with 6 bases of the junction left unmatched. The CDR3 extends over 15 amino acids. Per germline, CDR1 LNHDA and CDR2 SQIVND (reference sequence). Participant reports of clinical history set cohort assignment. Among Cohort 3 donors, those recovered had two negative PCRs, clearance, or symptom resolution.

V and J are TRBV19 and TRBJ2-2; 9 positions match TRBD2. The receptor's source is a woman in her forties or fifties who had recovered from COVID-19. The sample taken for sequencing was PBMCs or T cells enriched from blood (not recorded which). CDR3 DNA sequence: TGTGCCAGCCTAGGACTAGCGTTGAACACCGGGGAGCTGTTTTTT. This sequence encodes CASLGLALNTGELFF. The entire variable domain, with the rest obtained from reference TRBV19 and TRBJ2-2, is as follows: DGGITQSPKYLFRKEGQNVTLSCEQNLNHDAMYWYRQDPGQGLRLIYYSQIVNDFQKGDIAEGYSVSREKKESFPLTVTSAQKNPTAFYLCASLGLALNTGELFFGEGSRLTVL.